The 16 T cell receptor beta chains below come from one sample, sequenced in a study of Graves' ophthalmopathy and Graves' hyperthyroidism. Amplifying from RNA transcripts, the study obtained TCR beta CDR3 regions. Amplification began with first-round RT-PCR using HTBI primers, then second-round multiplex PCR was performed. TCRdb re-derived calls from the multiplex PCR reads in MiXCR, one entry per CDR3 protein. Among 200,000 to 250,000 distinct CDR3 sequences, about a fifth were seen once, and the ten largest hold approximately 40%. Sequencing was done on a sample of peripheral blood. Source of these receptors: a woman between 45 and 65 years old with Graves' ophthalmopathy.

The CDR3 reads CASSSRTSLQTQYF. The CDR3, as DNA: TGTGCCAGCAGTTCCCGGACTAGTCTGCAGACCCAGTACTTC. The chain employs TRBV12-3 or TRBV12-4 and TRBJ2-5; 7 bases are shared with TRBD2. Losses at the gene ends were 4 bases for V and 6 bases for J; bases not matched to a gene: 8. There are 14 residues in the CDR3.

V usage is TRBV5-6 and J usage is TRBJ2-7; 7 bases line up with TRBD2. Trimming at V came to 2 bases and at J to 1 base, leaving 6 bases not matched to a gene. The CDR3 spans 15 residues. CDR1 is SGHDT and CDR2 is YYEEEE in the germline V gene. The CDR3 loop reads CASSLMGGSSYEQYF. In DNA form, the CDR3 reads TGTGCCAGCAGCTTAATGGGAGGGTCGTCCTACGAGCAGTACTTC.

This clonotype appeared a single time. The chain has TRBV12-3 or TRBV12-4 and TRBJ2-2; the D is unclear. V was cut by 6 bases and J by 5 bases, with 10 bases left in between. The CDR3 runs to 13 residues. The chain's CDR3 is CASSPTETGELFF. Written as DNA, the CDR3 is TGTGCCAGCAGCCCGACGGAAACCGGGGAGCTGTTTTTT.

The chain joins TRBV5-1 to TRBJ2-2; 10 bases match TRBD1. Germline V gene sequence: CDR1 SGHRS, CDR2 YFSETQ. Germline trimming cut 5 bases from V and 6 bases from J; bases unmatched to any gene: 7. CDR3 length: 15 residues. The CDR3 reads CASSMTGGMAGELFF. The CDR3 nucleotides are TGCGCCAGCAGTATGACAGGGGGCATGGCCGGGGAGCTGTTTTTT.

V and J are TRBV20-1 and TRBJ2-7; TRBD1 is a possible D gene (6 bases). V lost 6 bases to trimming and J lost 3 bases, with 12 bases between them. Germline V CDR1 and CDR2: DFQATT, SNEGSKA (reference sequence). The CDR3 is 12 amino acids. This chain's CDR3 is CSAQQGSYEQYF. The CDR3 nucleotides read TGCAGTGCCCAACAGGGCAGCTACGAGCAGTACTTC.

This clonotype was picked up many times. The rearrangement joins TRBV15 to TRBJ1-5; D unclear. Germline loops: CDR1 LNHNV, CDR2 YYDKDF (reference sequence). V was cut by 1 base and J by 4 bases, with 5 bases left in between. The CDR3 has 13 amino acids. CDR3 nucleotide sequence: TGTGCCACCAGCAGAGTAGGGAATCAGCCCCAGCATTTT. It specifies CATSRVGNQPQHF.

This clonotype was picked up many times. The chain links TRBV19 to TRBJ1-2, with 11 bases lining up with TRBD1. V was pared by 6 bases and J by 8 bases, with 8 bases of the junction left unmatched. Germline V gene sequence: CDR1 LNHDA, CDR2 SQIVND (reference sequence). The CDR3 has 14 amino acids. CDR3 amino acids: CASSTGTGGIGYTF. CDR3 nucleotides: TGTGCCAGTAGCACTGGGACAGGGGGAATAGGCTACACCTTC.

The DNA of the CDR3 is TGTGCCAGCAGCTTAGCGATTAGCGGGGGGGCGGTGGGGCACAATGAGCAGTTCTTC. The encoded protein is CASSLAISGGAVGHNEQFF. The J gene is TRBJ2-1, the V gene TRBV11-1, with 11 bases lining up with TRBD2. Germline values: CDR1 SGHAT, CDR2 FQDESV (reference sequence). Trimming removed 0 bases from V and 5 bases from J; junction bases left unmatched: 12. The CDR3 consists of 19 residues.

V and J are TRBV3-1 and TRBJ1-1; D gene unclear. Germline-derived CDR1 and CDR2 are LGHDT and YNNKEL (reference sequence). The CDR3 length is 15 residues. V was shortened by 4 bases and J by 5 bases, with 17 bases between the two germline ends. In DNA form, the CDR3 reads TGTGCCAGCAGCCGAGAGGGCGACGGGAATACTGAAGCTTTCTTT. It is translated as CASSREGDGNTEAFF.

The gene calls are TRBV6-1 and TRBJ1-3, with D possibly matching TRBD1 (5 bases). CDR3 length equals 12 residues. The V gene lost 8 bases and the J gene lost 4 bases, with 9 bases spanning the gap. The germline CDR1 and CDR2 sequences are MNHNS and SASEGT. CDR3 sequence (DNA): TGTGCCAGCGGGGACCCGGGAAACACCATATATTTT. Its translation: CASGDPGNTIYF.

This clonotype was recorded many times. This chain uses TRBV19 with TRBJ2-2; a weak D match, TRBD2 (5 bases). Germline loops: CDR1 LNHDA, CDR2 SQIVND (reference sequence). V lost 8 bases and J lost 4, with 17 bases in between. The CDR3 spans 15 residues. The CDR3 protein is CASSTREQITGELFF. CDR3 DNA sequence: TGTGCCAGTTCTACACGGGAACAGATCACCGGGGAGCTGTTTTTT.

The chain is built from TRBV11-3 and TRBJ2-7; 13 bases match TRBD2. After removal of 4 bases from V and 6 bases from J, the junction contained 6 bases not matched to a gene. The germline V gene encodes CDR1 SGHNT and CDR2 YENEEA. The CDR3 is 15 amino acids. CDR3 nucleotide sequence: TGTGCCAGCAGCTCCGGACTAGCGGGAGCTTCCGAGCAGTACTTC. Translating gives CASSSGLAGASEQYF.

This clonotype was seen many times. The genes are TRBV19 and TRBJ1-1; 7 bases agree with TRBD1. Germline loops: CDR1 LNHDA, CDR2 SQIVND (reference sequence). This CDR3 is 14 amino acids long. V shed 7 bases and J 3 bases; nucleotides not matched to a gene: 8. The CDR3 DNA follows: TGTGCCAGTACCACGGGGCAGGGGGACACTGAAGCTTTCTTT. It specifies CASTTGQGDTEAFF.

This clonotype was seen at least ten times. The rearrangement uses TRBV4-2 and TRBJ2-7; D unclear. V dropped 0 bases and J dropped 2 bases, with 8 bases sitting between them. The germline V gene encodes CDR1 LGHNA and CDR2 YNFKEQ. CDR3 length: 14 amino acids. CDR3 in DNA: TGTGCCAGCAGCCAAGATAAGGGCGCCTACGAGCAGTACTTC. This sequence encodes CASSQDKGAYEQYF.

This clonotype has just a few counts. One end of the junction does not line up with germline, which may come from a read error. V is TRBV28 and J is TRBJ2-7; D ambiguous. The germline gives CDR1 MDHEN, CDR2 SYDVKM. This CDR3 is built from 13 residues. The CDR3 DNA is TGTGCCAGCAGGCTACTGAACCTCTACGAGCAGTGCTTC. It codes for CASRLLNLYEQCF.

The J gene is TRBJ2-7, the V gene TRBV5-1, with D possibly matching TRBD1 (5 bases). There are 15 residues in the CDR3. Germline CDR1 and CDR2: SGHRS and YFSETQ. V dropped 6 bases and J dropped 1 base, with 17 bases sitting between them. CDR3 DNA: TGCGCCAGCACTAGAGACAGTTTCCAGTCCTACGAGCAGTACTTC. Its protein product is CASTRDSFQSYEQYF.